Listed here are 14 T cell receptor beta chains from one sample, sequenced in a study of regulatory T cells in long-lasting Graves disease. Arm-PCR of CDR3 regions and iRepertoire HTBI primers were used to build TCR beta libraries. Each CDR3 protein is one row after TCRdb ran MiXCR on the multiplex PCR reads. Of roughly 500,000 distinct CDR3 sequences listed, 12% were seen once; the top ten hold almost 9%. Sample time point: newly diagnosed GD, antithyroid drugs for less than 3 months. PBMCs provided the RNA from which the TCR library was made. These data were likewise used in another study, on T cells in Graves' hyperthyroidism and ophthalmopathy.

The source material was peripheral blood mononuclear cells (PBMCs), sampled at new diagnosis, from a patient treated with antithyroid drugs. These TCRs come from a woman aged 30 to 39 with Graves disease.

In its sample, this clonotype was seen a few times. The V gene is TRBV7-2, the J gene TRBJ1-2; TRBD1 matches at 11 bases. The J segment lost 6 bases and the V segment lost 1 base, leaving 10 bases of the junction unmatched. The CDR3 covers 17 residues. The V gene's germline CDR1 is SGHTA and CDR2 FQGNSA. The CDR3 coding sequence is TGTGCCAGCAGCTTAGGAGGGACAGGGGGTCAGGAGGATGGCTACACCTTC. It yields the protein CASSLGGTGGQEDGYTF.

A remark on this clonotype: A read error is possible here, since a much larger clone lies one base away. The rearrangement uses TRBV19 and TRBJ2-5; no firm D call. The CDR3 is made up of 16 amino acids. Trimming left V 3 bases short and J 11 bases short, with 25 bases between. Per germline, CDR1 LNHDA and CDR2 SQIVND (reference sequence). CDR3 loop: CASSMGPRSSYNEQYF. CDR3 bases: TGTGCCAGTAGTATGGGTCCGAGGAGCTCCTACAATGAGCAGTACTTC.

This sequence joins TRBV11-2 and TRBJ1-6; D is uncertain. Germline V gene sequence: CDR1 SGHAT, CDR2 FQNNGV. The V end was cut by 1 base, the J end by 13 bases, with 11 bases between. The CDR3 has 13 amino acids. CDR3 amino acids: CASSLGFVGPLHF. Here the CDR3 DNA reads TGTGCCAGCAGCTTAGGTTTTGTGGGTCCCCTCCACTTT.

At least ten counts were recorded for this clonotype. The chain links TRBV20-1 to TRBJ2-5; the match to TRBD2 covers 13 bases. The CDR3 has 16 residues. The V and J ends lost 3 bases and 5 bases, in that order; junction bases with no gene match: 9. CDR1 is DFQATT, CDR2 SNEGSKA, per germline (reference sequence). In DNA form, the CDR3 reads TGCAGTGCTAGGGGACTAGCGGGGCTCCGAGAGGAGACCCAGTACTTC. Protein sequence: CSARGLAGLREETQYF.

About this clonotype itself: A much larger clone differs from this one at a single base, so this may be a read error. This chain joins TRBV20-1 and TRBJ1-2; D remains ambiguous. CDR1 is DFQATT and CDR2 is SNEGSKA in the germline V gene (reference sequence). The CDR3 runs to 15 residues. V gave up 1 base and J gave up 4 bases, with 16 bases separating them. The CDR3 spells CSARGGTHSAYGYTF. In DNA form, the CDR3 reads TGCAGTGCTAGAGGGGGTACGCATAGTGCCTATGGCTACACCTTC.

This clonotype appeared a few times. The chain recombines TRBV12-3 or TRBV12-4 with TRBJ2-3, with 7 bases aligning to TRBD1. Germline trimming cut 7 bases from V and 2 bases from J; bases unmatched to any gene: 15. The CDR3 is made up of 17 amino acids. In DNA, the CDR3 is TGTGCCAGCACCCCCCGTAGGGGGCTGGGTGACACAGATACGCAGTATTTT. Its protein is CASTPRRGLGDTDTQYF.

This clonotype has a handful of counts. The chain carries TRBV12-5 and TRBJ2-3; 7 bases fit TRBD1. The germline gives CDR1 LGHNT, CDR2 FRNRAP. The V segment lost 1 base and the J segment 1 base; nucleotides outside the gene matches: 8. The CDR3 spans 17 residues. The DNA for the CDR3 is TGTGCTAGTGGTTTGGCAACAGGGGCGATTCGCACAGATACGCAGTATTTT. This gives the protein CASGLATGAIRTDTQYF.

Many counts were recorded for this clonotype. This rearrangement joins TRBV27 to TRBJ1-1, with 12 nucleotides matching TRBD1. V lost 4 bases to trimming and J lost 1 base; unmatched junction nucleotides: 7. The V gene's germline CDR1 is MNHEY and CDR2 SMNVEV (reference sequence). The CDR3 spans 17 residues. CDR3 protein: CASSSPGQGARNTEAFF. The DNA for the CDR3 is TGTGCCAGCAGTTCCCCGGGACAGGGGGCGCGGAACACTGAAGCTTTCTTT.

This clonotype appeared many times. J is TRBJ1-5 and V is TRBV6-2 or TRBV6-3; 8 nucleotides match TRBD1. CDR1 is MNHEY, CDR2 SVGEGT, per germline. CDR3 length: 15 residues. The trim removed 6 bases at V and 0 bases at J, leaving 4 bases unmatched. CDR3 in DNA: TGTGCCAGCAGGCAGGGGGCGAGTAGCAATCAGCCCCAGCATTTT. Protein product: CASRQGASSNQPQHF.

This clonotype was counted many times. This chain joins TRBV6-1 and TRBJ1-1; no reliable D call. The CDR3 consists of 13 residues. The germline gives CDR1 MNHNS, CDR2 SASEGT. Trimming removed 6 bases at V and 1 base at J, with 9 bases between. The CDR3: CASRPSKNTEAFF. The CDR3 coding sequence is TGTGCCAGCAGGCCTTCAAAGAACACTGAAGCTTTCTTT.

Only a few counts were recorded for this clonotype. CDR3 protein: CASSQVGTGSEKLFF. The DNA of the CDR3 is TGCGCCAGCAGCCAAGTTGGTACAGGTAGTGAAAAACTGTTTTTT. V is TRBV4-1 and J is TRBJ1-4, with D possibly being TRBD1 (5 bases). Germline values: CDR1 MGHRA, CDR2 YSYEKL. The CDR3 is made up of 15 amino acids. V lost 1 base, J lost 7 bases, and 13 bases lay in between.

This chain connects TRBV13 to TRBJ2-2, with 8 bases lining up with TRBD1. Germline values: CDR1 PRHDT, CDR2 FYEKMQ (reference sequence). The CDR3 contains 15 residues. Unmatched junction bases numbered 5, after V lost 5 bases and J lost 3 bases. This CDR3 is CASSAGQGYTGELFF. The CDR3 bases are TGTGCCAGCAGCGCCGGACAGGGATACACCGGGGAGCTGTTTTTT.

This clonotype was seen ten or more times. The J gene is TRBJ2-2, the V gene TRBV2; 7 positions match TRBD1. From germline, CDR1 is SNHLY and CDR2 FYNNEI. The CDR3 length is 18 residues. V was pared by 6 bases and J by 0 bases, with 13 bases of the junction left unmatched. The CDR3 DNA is TGTGCCAGCAGGTGGGACAGACTTGCAAGTACGAACACCGGGGAGCTGTTTTTT. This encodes CASRWDRLASTNTGELFF.

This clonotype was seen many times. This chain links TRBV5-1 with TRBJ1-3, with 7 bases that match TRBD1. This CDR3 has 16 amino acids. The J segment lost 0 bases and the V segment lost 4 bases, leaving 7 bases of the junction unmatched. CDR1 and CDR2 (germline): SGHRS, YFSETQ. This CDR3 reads CASSIAGTDSGNTIYF. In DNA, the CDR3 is TGCGCCAGCAGCATAGCCGGGACAGACTCTGGAAACACCATATATTTT. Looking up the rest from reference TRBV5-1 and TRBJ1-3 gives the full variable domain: KAGVTQTPRYLIKTRGQQVTLSCSPISGHRSVSWYQQTPGQGLQFLFEYFSETQRNKGNFPGRFSGRQFSNSRSEMNVSTLELGDSALYLCASSIAGTDSGNTIYFGEGSWLTVV.